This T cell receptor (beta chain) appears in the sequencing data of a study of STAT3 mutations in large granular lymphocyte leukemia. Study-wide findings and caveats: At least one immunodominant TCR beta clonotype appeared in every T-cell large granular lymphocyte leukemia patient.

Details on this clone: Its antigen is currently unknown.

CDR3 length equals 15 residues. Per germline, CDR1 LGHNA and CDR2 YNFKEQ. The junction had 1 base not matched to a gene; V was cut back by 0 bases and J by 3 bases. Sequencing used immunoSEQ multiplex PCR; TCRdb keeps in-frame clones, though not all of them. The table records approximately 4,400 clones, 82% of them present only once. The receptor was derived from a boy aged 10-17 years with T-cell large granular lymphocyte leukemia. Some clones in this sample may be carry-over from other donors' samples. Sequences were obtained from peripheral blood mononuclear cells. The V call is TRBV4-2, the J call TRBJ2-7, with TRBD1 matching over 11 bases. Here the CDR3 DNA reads TGTGCCAGCAGCCAAGAAGGGACAGGGGGCTACGAGCAGTACTTC. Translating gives CASSQEGTGGYEQYF.